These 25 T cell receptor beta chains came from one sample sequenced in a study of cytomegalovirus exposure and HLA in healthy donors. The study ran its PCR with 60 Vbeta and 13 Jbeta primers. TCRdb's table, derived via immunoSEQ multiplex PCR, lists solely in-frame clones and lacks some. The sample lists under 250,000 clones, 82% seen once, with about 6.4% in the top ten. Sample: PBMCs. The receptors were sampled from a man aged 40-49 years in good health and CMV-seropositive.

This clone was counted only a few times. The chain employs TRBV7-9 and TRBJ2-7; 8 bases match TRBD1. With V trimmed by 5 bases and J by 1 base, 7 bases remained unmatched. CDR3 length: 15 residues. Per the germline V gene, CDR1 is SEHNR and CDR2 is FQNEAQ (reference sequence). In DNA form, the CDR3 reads TGTGCCAGCAGCGCCCGGGACAGGCCATCCTACGAGCAGTACTTC. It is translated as CASSARDRPSYEQYF.

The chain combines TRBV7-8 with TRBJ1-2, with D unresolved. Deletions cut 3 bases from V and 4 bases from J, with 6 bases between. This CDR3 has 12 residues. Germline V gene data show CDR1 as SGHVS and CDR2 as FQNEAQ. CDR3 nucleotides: TGTGCCAGCAGCTTGGGCAGCTATGGCTACACCTTC. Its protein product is CASSLGSYGYTF.

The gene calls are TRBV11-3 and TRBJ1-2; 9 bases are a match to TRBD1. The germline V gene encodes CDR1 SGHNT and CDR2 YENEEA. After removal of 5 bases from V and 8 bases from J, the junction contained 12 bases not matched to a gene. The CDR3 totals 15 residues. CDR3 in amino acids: CASSLNRDRVTGYTF. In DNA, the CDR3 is TGTGCCAGCAGCCTCAACCGGGACAGGGTGACGGGCTACACCTTC.

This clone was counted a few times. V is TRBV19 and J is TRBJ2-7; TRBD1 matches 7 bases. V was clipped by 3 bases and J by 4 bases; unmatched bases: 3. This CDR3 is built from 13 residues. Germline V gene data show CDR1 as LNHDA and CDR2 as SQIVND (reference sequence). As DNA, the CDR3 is TGTGCCAGTAGTATGGGCAGGGGGTACGAGCAGTACGTC. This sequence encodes CASSMGRGYEQYV.

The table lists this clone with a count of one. The CDR3 DNA is TGTGCCAGCAGTTTGGCGGCGAACACTGAAGCTTTCTTT. It is translated as CASSLAANTEAFF. J is TRBJ1-1 and V is TRBV27; D gene ambiguous. This CDR3 contains 13 residues. Trimming took 3 bases from V and 1 from J, leaving 6 bases between them. Germline CDR1 and CDR2: MNHEY and SMNVEV (reference sequence).

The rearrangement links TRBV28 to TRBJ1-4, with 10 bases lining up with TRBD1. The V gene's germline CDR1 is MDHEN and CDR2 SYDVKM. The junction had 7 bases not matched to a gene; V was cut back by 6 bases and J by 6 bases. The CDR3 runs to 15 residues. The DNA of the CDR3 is TGTGCCAGCAGCCGTCCTGGGACAGGGGATGAAAAACTGTTTTTT. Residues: CASSRPGTGDEKLFF.

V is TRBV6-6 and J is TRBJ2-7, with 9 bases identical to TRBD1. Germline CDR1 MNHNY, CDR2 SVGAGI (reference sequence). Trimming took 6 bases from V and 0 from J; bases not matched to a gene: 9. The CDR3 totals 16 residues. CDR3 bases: TGTGCCAGCAGCCTGGACAGGGGCGTCAACTCCTACGAGCAGTACGTC. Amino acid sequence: CASSLDRGVNSYEQYV.

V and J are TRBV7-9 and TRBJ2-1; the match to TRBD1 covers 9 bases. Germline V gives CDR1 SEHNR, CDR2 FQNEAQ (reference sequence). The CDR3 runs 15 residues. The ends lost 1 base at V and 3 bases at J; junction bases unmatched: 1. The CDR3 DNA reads TGTGCCAGCAGCTTAGGGACAGGGGTCTACAATGAGCAGTTCTTC. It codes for CASSLGTGVYNEQFF.

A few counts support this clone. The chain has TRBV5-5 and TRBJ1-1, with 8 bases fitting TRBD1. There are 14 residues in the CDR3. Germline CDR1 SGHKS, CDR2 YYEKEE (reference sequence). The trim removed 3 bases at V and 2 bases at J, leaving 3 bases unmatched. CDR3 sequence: CASSSGQVNTEAFF. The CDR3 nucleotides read TGTGCCAGCAGCTCGGGACAGGTAAACACTGAAGCTTTCTTT.

This CDR3 reads CSVEEGLAGVLNEQFF. The DNA for the CDR3 is TGCAGCGTTGAAGAGGGACTAGCGGGAGTATTGAATGAGCAGTTCTTC. This chain connects TRBV29-1 to TRBJ2-1, with TRBD2 identical over 14 bases. Germline V gives CDR1 SQVTM, CDR2 ANQGSEA. The CDR3 runs 16 residues. J lost 7 bases, V lost 0 bases, and 5 bases had no gene match.

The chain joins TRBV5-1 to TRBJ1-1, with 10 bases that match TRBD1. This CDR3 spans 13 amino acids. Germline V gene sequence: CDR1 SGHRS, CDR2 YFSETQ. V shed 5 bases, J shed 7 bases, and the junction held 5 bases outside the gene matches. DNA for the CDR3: TGCGCCAGCAGAGGGACAGGGGAAGGTGAAGCTTTCTTT. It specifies CASRGTGEGEAFF.

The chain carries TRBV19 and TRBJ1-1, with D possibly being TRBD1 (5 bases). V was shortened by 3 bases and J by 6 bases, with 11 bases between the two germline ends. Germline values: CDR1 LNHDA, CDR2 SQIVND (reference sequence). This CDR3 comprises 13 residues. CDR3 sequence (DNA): TGTGCCAGTAGTATCTGGGGGGACGCTGAAGCTTTCTTT. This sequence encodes CASSIWGDAEAFF.

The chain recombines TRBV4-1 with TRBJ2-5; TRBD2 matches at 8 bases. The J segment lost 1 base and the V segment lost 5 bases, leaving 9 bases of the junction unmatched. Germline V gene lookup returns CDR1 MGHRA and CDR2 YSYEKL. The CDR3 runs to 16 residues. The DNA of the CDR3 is TGCGCCAGCAGCTATTCTCTACTAGCGGCCCAAGAGACCCAGTACTTC. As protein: CASSYSLLAAQETQYF.

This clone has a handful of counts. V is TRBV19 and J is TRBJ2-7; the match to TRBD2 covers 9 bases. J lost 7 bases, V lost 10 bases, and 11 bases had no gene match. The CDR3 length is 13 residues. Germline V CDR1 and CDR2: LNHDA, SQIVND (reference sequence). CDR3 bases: TGTGCCACATCCCCGGGACTAGCCAGGGAGCAGTACTTC. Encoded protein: CATSPGLAREQYF.

CDR3 DNA sequence: TGTGCCAGCTCACCCAGGGAGGAAGGGCCCCAGCATTTT. Encoded protein: CASSPREEGPQHF. The chain is built from TRBV18 and TRBJ1-5; tentative D call: TRBD1 (5 bases). Germline V gene sequence: CDR1 KGHSH, CDR2 LQKENI. The CDR3 runs to 13 residues. Trimming stripped 3 bases from V and 9 bases from J, with 12 bases between.

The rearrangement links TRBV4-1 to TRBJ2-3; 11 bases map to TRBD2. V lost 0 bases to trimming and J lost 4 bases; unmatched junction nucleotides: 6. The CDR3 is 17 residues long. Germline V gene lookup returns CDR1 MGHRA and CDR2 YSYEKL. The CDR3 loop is CASSQDRLAGQPDTQYF. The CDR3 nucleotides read TGCGCCAGCAGCCAAGATAGACTAGCGGGACAACCAGATACGCAGTATTTT.

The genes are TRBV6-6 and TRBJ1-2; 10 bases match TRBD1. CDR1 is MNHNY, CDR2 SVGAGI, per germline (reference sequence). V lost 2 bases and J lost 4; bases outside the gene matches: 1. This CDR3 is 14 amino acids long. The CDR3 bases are TGTGCCAGCAGTTACGGGACAGGGGTCTATGGCTACACCTTC. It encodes CASSYGTGVYGYTF.

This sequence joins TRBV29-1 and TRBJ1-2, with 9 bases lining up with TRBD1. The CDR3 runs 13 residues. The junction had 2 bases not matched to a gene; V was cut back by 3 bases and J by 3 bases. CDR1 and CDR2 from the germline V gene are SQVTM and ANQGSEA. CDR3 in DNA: TGCAGCGTTGATAGGACAGGGGACTATGGCTACACCTTC. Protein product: CSVDRTGDYGYTF.

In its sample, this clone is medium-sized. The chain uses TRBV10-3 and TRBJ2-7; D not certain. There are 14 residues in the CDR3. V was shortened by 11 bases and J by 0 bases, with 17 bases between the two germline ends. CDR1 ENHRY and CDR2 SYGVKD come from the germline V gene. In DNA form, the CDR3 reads TGTGCCCCGGCGGTGCTTTCGAACTCCTACGAGCAGTACTTC. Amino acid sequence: CAPAVLSNSYEQYF.

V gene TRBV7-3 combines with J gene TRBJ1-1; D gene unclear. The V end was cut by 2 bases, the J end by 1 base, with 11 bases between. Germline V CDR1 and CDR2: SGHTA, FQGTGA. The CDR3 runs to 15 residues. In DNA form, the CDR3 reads TGTGCCAGCAGCTTATCCCCGGGAGGGAACACTGAAGCTTTCTTT. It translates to CASSLSPGGNTEAFF. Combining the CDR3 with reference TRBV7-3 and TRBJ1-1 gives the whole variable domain GAGVSQTPSNKVTEKGKYVELRCDPISGHTALYWYRQSLGQGPEFLIYFQGTGAADDSGLPNDRFFAVRPEGSVSTLKIQRTERGDSAVYLCASSLSPGGNTEAFFGQGTRLTVV.

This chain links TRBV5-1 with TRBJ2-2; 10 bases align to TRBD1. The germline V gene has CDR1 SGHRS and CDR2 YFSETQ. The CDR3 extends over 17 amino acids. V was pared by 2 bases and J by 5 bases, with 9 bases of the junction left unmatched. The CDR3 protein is CASSFPPGTGETGELFF. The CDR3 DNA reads TGCGCCAGCAGCTTCCCCCCTGGGACAGGGGAGACCGGGGAGCTGTTTTTT.

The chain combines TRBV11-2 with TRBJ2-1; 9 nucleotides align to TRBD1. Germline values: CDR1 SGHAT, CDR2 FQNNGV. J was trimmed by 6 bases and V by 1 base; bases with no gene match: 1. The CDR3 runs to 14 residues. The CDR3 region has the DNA TGTGCCAGCAGCTTAGGGGACAGGGTCAATGAGCAGTTCTTC. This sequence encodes CASSLGDRVNEQFF.

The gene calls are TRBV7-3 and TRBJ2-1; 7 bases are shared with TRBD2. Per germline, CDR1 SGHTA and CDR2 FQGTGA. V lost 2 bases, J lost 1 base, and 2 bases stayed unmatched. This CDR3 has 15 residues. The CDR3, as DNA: TGTGCCAGCAGCTTAGGACTAGTATCCTACAATGAGCAGTTCTTC. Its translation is CASSLGLVSYNEQFF.

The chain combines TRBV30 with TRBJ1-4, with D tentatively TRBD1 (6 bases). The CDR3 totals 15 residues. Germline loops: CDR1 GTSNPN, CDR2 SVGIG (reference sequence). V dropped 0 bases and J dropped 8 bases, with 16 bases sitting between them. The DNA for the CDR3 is TGTGCCTGGAGTGTACAAAGTTTAGGGGGAGAAAAACTGTTTTTT. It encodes CAWSVQSLGGEKLFF.

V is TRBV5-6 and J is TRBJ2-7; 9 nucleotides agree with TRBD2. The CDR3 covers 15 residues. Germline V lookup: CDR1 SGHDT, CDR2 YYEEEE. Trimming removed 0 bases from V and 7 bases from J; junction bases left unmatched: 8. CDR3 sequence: CASSLAASGAREQYF. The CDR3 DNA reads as TGTGCCAGCAGCTTGGCGGCTAGCGGGGCCAGAGAGCAGTACTTC.